The 20 T cell receptor beta chains given below trace back to one sample, sequenced in a study of shared clonotypes between healthy human individuals. This table comes from immunoSEQ multiplex PCR, and its TCRdb copy is limited to in-frame clones, with some not included. The data show about half a million clones, with approximately 79% seen just once and roughly 12% held by the top ten. What was sequenced was PBMCs. These receptors were taken from a woman aged 40-49 years in good health. Some clones in this sample may be carry-over from other donors' samples.

For this clone: Other DNA sequences in the sample encode the same CDR3. This chain joins TRBV30 and TRBJ1-5, with unresolved D. The CDR3 is made up of 13 amino acids. Trimming removed 0 bases at V and 3 bases at J, with 6 bases between. Germline V CDR1 and CDR2: GTSNPN, SVGIG (reference sequence). CDR3 in amino acids: CAWSVGNNQPQHF. The CDR3 DNA is TGTGCCTGGAGTGTCGGGAACAATCAGCCCCAGCATTTT.

In nucleotides, the CDR3 is TGTGCCAGCAGCCGCGACAGGGTTACACCAACGTATTATAGCAATCAGCCCCAGCATTTT. Translation: CASSRDRVTPTYYSNQPQHF. The rearrangement links TRBV28 to TRBJ1-5, with 7 bases lining up with TRBD1. This CDR3 is built from 20 residues. V was clipped by 6 bases and J by 0 bases; unmatched bases: 20. Germline V gene sequence: CDR1 MDHEN, CDR2 SYDVKM.

This clone has just one count. The chain combines TRBV11-2 with TRBJ2-3; 7 positions agree with TRBD2. V gave up 3 bases and J gave up 1 base; unmatched junction bases: 10. Germline assignment: CDR1 SGHAT and CDR2 FQNNGV. The CDR3 length is 17 residues. The CDR3 coding sequence is TGTGCCAGCAGCTTGGGATACACTAGCGCACGCACAGATACGCAGTATTTT. Its translation is CASSLGYTSARTDTQYF.

The rearrangement joins TRBV28 to TRBJ2-1; D ambiguous. Trimming removed 8 bases at V and 0 bases at J, with 5 bases between. Germline CDR1 is MDHEN and CDR2 is SYDVKM. This CDR3 is built from 12 residues. The CDR3 nucleotides are TGTGCCAGCGGGAACTCCTACAATGAGCAGTTCTTC. This sequence encodes CASGNSYNEQFF. The full variable domain, with the rest looked up from reference TRBV28 and TRBJ2-1, is DVKVTQSSRYLVKRTGEKVFLECVQDMDHENMFWYRQDPGLGLRLIYFSYDVKMKEKGDIPEGYSVSREKKERFSLILESASTNQTSMYLCASGNSYNEQFFGPGTRLTVL.

V gene TRBV5-1 combines with J gene TRBJ2-2; TRBD2 matches 7 bases. Germline V lookup: CDR1 SGHRS, CDR2 YFSETQ. Trimming cost V 3 bases and J 3 bases; bases outside gene matches: 2. The CDR3 has 14 residues. The CDR3 protein is CASSSLADTGELFF. In DNA, the CDR3 is TGCGCCAGCAGCTCCCTAGCGGACACCGGGGAGCTGTTTTTT.

This clone was detected only a few times. The rearrangement uses TRBV18 and TRBJ1-1, with 11 bases fitting TRBD1. J gave up 1 base and V 3 bases, and 10 bases lay outside the gene matches. There are 18 residues in the CDR3. Germline lookup yields CDR1 KGHSH and CDR2 LQKENI. DNA for the CDR3: TGTGCCAGCTCACCCTTCCCGGGACAGGGGGGGAGGAACACTGAAGCTTTCTTT. As protein: CASSPFPGQGGRNTEAFF.

The chain links TRBV10-3 to TRBJ1-5, with 9 positions matching TRBD1. CDR3 size: 15 residues. Germline CDR1 ENHRY, CDR2 SYGVKD. Trimming at V came to 2 bases and at J to 6 bases, leaving 5 bases not matched to a gene. The CDR3 DNA is TGTGCCATCAGTGAGACCGGGACAGGGATTCAGCCCCAGCATTTT. This sequence encodes CAISETGTGIQPQHF.

This chain uses TRBV29-1 with TRBJ1-2; no clear D. The V and J ends lost 0 bases and 4 bases respectively, with 9 bases between them. The V gene's germline CDR1 is SQVTM and CDR2 ANQGSEA. This CDR3 contains 13 residues. The CDR3 here is CSVEDSSIYGYTF. CDR3 DNA sequence: TGCAGCGTTGAAGATAGCTCCATCTATGGCTACACCTTC.

This clone was observed a few times. The J gene is TRBJ1-5, the V gene TRBV19; D may be TRBD1 (5 bases). The CDR3 has 17 amino acids. Deletions cut 8 bases from V and 2 bases from J, with 22 bases between. CDR1 is LNHDA, CDR2 SQIVND, per germline (reference sequence). The CDR3 DNA is TGTGCCAGTTCTACCAGAGCGGGTGACAGAGGCAATCAGCCCCAGCATTTT. Translation: CASSTRAGDRGNQPQHF.

This rearrangement joins TRBV5-1 to TRBJ2-3; D remains unclear. V gave up 0 bases and J gave up 1 base, with 6 bases separating them. The length of the CDR3 is 14 residues. The germline V gene encodes CDR1 SGHRS and CDR2 YFSETQ. CDR3 nucleotides: TGCGCCAGCAGCTTGGAGAGGCGCACAGATACGCAGTATTTT. Its protein is CASSLERRTDTQYF.

J is TRBJ2-5 and V is TRBV5-1; 13 bases agree with TRBD2. Trimming cost V 0 bases and J 4 bases; bases outside gene matches: 9. The V gene's germline CDR1 is SGHRS and CDR2 YFSETQ. The CDR3 length is 18 residues. CDR3: CASSLVTSGRSERETQYF. In DNA, the CDR3 is TGCGCCAGCAGCTTGGTGACTAGCGGGAGGAGTGAACGAGAGACCCAGTACTTC.

The chain links TRBV6-6 to TRBJ2-7; D tentatively fits TRBD1 or TRBD2 (6 bases each). V lost 0 bases and J 6 bases, leaving 18 bases between the germline ends. Germline assignment: CDR1 MNHNY and CDR2 SVGAGI (reference sequence). The CDR3 has 16 amino acids. The CDR3 bases are TGTGCCAGCAGTTACTCTGGGGGGCTAGGGTCGGGCGAGCAGTACTTC. Translation gives CASSYSGGLGSGEQYF.

This clone turned up a few times. The gene calls are TRBV9 and TRBJ1-3; D unresolved. The CDR3 runs 14 residues. Germline CDR1 reads SGDLS; CDR2 reads YYNGEE. Trimming pared 0 bases from V and 3 bases from J, leaving 7 bases between. The DNA for the CDR3 is TGTGCCAGCAGCGTAGGGGGAAATGGAAACACCATATATTTT. Translating gives CASSVGGNGNTIYF.

This clone has at least ten counts. This rearrangement joins TRBV10-3 to TRBJ2-1; D possibly uses TRBD1 or TRBD2 (5 bases each). Trimming cost V 6 bases and J 4 bases, with 7 bases left between them. CDR3 size: 12 residues. Germline V gene sequence: CDR1 ENHRY, CDR2 SYGVKD. The CDR3 protein is CAIRGDYNEQFF. CDR3 nucleotides: TGTGCCATCAGGGGGGATTACAATGAGCAGTTCTTC.

The chain uses TRBV7-3 and TRBJ2-3, with 8 bases identical to TRBD2. The CDR3 consists of 18 residues. The germline V gene encodes CDR1 SGHTA and CDR2 FQGTGA. Trimming took 0 bases from V and 0 from J; bases not matched to a gene: 8. This CDR3 reads CASSLTKSASGSTDTQYF. Written as DNA, the CDR3 is TGTGCCAGCAGCTTAACGAAATCGGCTAGCGGGAGCACAGATACGCAGTATTTT.

The CDR3 DNA sequence: TGTGCCAGCAGCTTATACCTGGGACAGGGGCCCCCGGGAGGCTCACCCCTCCACTTT. Translated, it gives CASSLYLGQGPPGGSPLHF. The rearrangement joins TRBV7-9 to TRBJ1-6; 10 bases agree with TRBD1. The trim removed 2 bases at V and 10 bases at J, leaving 17 bases unmatched. The germline gives CDR1 SEHNR, CDR2 FQNEAQ (reference sequence). The CDR3 consists of 19 residues.

This clone showed up just a few times. The chain is built from TRBV15 and TRBJ2-3, with D possibly matching TRBD2 (5 bases). The V gene lost 1 base and the J gene lost 3 bases, with 11 bases spanning the gap. Germline CDR1 LNHNV, CDR2 YYDKDF (reference sequence). CDR3 length: 15 amino acids. The DNA for the CDR3 is TGTGCCACCAGCAGAGGTGAGGGAGAGACAGATACGCAGTATTTT. It encodes CATSRGEGETDTQYF.

The rearrangement joins TRBV5-1 to TRBJ2-5; D is possibly TRBD2 (5 bases). Between the trimmed V and J ends, which lost 0 bases and 1 base, there was a span of 10 bases. CDR3 length: 15 residues. Germline V gene lookup returns CDR1 SGHRS and CDR2 YFSETQ. CDR3 in DNA: TGCGCCAGCAGCTTGGTAGGCAGCGGCCAAGAGACCCAGTACTTC. Its translation is CASSLVGSGQETQYF.

V usage is TRBV5-4 and J usage is TRBJ1-2; 7 nucleotides line up with TRBD1. J lost 8 bases, V lost 0 bases, and 10 bases had no gene match. Per germline, CDR1 SGHNT and CDR2 YYREEE (reference sequence). The CDR3 extends over 15 amino acids. DNA of the CDR3: TGTGCCAGCAGCTTGGGGGCAGGACCGGACAGGGGCTACACCTTC. Residues: CASSLGAGPDRGYTF. Full variable domain (rest looked up from reference TRBV5-4 and TRBJ1-2): ETGVTQSPTHLIKTRGQQVTLRCSSQSGHNTVSWYQQALGQGPQFIFQYYREEENGRGNFPPRFSGLQFPNYSSELNVNALELDDSALYLCASSLGAGPDRGYTFGSGTRLTVV.

The chain has TRBV11-2 and TRBJ2-5, with 9 bases aligning to TRBD1. The trim removed 4 bases at V and 5 bases at J, leaving 5 bases unmatched. The germline CDR1 and CDR2 sequences are SGHAT and FQNNGV. The CDR3 spans 14 residues. CDR3 sequence (DNA): TGTGCCAGCAGCTCCATCACAGGGGGCGAGACCCAGTACTTC. It is translated as CASSSITGGETQYF.